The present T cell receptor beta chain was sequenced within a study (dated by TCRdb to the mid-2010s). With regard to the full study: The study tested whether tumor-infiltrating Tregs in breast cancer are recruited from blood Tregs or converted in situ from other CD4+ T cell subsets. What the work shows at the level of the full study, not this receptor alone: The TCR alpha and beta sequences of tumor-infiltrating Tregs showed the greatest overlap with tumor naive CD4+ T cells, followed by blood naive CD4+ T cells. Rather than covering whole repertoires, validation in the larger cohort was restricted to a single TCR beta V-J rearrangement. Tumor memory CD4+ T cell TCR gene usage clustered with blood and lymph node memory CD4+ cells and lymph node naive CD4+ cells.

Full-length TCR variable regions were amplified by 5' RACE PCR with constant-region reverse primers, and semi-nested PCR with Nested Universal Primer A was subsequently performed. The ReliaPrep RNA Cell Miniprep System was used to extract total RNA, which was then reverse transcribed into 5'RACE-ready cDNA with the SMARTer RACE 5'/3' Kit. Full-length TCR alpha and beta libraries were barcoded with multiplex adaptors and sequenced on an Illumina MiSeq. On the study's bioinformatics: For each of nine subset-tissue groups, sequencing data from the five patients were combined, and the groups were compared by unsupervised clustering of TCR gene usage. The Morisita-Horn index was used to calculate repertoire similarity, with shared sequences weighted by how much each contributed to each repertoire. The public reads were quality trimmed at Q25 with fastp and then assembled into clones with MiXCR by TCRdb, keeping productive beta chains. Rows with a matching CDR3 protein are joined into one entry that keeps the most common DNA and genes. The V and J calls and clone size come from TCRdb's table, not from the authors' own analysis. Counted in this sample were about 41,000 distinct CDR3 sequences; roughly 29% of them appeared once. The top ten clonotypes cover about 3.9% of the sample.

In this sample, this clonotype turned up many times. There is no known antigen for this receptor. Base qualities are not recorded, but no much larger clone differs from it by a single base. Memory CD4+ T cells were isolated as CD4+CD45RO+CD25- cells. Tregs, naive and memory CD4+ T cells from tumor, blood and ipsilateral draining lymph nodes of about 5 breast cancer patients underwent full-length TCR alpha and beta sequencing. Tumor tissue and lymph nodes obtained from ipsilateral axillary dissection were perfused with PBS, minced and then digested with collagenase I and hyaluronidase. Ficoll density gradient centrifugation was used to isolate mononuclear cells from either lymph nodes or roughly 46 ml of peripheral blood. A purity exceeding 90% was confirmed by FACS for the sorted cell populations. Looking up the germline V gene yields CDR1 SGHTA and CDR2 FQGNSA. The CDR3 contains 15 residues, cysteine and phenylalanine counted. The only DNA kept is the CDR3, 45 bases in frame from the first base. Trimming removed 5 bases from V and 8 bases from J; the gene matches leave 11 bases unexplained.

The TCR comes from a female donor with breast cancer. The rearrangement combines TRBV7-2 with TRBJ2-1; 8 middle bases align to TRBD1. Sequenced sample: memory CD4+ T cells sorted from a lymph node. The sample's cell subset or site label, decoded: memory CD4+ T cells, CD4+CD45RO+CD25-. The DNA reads TGTGCCAGCAGCCTGACAGGGGTGCCCTGGGATGAGCAGTTCTTC. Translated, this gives CASSLTGVPWDEQFF.